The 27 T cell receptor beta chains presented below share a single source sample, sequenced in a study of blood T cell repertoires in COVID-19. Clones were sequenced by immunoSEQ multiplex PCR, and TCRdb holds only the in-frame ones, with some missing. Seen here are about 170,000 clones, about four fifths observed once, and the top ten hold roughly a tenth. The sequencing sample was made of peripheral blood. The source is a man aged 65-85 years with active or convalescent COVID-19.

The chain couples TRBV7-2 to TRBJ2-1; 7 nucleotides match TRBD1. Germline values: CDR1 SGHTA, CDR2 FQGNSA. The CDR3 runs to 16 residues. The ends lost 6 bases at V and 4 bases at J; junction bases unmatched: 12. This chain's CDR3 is CASSLTGTEIYNEQFF. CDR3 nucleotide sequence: TGTGCCAGCAGTCTCACCGGGACAGAAATTTACAATGAGCAGTTCTTC.

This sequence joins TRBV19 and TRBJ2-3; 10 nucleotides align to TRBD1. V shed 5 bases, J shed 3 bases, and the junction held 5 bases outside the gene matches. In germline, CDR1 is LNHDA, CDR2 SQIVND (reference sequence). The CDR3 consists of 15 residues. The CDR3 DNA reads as TGTGCCAGTAGTTCCGGGACAGGGGAGACAGATACGCAGTATTTT. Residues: CASSSGTGETDTQYF.

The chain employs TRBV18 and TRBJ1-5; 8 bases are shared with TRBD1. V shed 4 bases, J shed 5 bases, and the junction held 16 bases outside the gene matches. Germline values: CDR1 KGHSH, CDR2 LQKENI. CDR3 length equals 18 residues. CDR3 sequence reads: CASSLSAPQRQGHQPQHF. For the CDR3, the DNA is TGTGCCAGCTCACTCTCGGCCCCCCAAAGACAGGGGCATCAGCCCCAGCATTTT.

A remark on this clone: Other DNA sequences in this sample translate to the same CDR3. CDR3 bases: TGTGCCAGCAGCGTAGCGGGGAACTCCTACAATGAGCAGTTCTTC. This translates into CASSVAGNSYNEQFF. J is TRBJ2-1 and V is TRBV9; D may be TRBD2 (5 bases). CDR1 and CDR2 from the germline V gene are SGDLS and YYNGEE. This CDR3 contains 15 residues. V gave up 0 bases and J gave up 0 bases, with 7 bases separating them.

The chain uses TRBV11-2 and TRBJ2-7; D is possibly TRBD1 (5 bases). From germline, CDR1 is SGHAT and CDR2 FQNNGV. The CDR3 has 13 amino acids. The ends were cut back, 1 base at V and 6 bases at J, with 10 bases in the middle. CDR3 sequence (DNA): TGTGCCAGCAGCTTAGTGGTACAGGTCGAGCAGTACTTC. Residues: CASSLVVQVEQYF.

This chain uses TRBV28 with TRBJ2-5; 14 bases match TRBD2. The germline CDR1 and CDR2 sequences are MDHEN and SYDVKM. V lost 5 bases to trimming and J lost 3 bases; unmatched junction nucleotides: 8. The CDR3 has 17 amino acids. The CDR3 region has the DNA TGTGCCAGCAGTCAGGGACTAGCGGGAGTGGGGAAAGAGACCCAGTACTTC. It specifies CASSQGLAGVGKETQYF.

DNA of the CDR3: TGTGCCACCAGTGAACCCGGGTCAGAGCATGAGCAGTTCTTC. It specifies CATSEPGSEHEQFF. The chain combines TRBV24-1 with TRBJ2-1; D uncertain. Germline CDR1 reads KGHDR; CDR2 reads SFDVKD. This CDR3 contains 14 residues. Trimming shortened V by 4 bases and J by 8 bases, and 14 bases separated the two germline ends.

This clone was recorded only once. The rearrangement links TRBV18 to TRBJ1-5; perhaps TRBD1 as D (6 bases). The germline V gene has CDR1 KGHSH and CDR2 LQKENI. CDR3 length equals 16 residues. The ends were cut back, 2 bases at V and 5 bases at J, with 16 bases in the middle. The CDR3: CASSPSQGLSHQPQHF. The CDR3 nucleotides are TGTGCCAGCTCACCATCCCAGGGGTTGTCACATCAGCCCCAGCATTTT. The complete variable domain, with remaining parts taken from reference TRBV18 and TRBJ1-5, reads NAGVMQNPRHLVRRRGQEARLRCSPMKGHSHVYWYRQLPEEGLKFMVYLQKENIIDESGMPKERFSAEFPKEGPSILRIQQVVRGDSAAYFCASSPSQGLSHQPQHFGDGTRLSIL.

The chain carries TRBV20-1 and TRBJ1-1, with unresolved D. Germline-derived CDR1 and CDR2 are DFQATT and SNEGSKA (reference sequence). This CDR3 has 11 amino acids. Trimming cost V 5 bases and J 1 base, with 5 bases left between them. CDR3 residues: CSADSNTEAFF. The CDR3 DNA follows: TGCAGTGCTGACTCGAACACTGAAGCTTTCTTT.

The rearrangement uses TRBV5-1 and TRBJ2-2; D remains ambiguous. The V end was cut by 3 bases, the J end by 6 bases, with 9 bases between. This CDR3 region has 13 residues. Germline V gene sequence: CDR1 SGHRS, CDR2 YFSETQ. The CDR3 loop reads CASSSSDSGELFF. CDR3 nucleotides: TGCGCCAGCAGCTCCAGTGACTCCGGGGAGCTGTTTTTT.

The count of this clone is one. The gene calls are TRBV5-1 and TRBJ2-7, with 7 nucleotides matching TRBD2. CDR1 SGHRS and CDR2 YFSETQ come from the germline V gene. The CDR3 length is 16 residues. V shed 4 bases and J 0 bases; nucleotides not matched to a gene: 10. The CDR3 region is CASSMGLGGPSYEQYF. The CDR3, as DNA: TGCGCCAGCAGCATGGGGTTGGGAGGGCCCTCCTACGAGCAGTACTTC.

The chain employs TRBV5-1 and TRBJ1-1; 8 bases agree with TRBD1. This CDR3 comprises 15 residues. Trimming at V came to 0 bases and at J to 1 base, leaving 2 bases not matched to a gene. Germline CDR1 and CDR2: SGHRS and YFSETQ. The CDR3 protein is CASSLDGQGNTEAFF. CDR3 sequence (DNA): TGCGCCAGCAGCTTGGACGGACAGGGGAACACTGAAGCTTTCTTT.

The CDR3 sequence is CASRATGGRETQYF. The CDR3 DNA reads as TGTGCCAGCAGGGCGACAGGGGGCCGAGAGACCCAGTACTTC. The chain has TRBV6-5 and TRBJ2-5; 10 nucleotides agree with TRBD1. This CDR3 has 14 amino acids. Per the germline V gene, CDR1 is MNHEY and CDR2 is SVGAGI. Trimming took 6 bases from V and 4 from J; bases not matched to a gene: 5.

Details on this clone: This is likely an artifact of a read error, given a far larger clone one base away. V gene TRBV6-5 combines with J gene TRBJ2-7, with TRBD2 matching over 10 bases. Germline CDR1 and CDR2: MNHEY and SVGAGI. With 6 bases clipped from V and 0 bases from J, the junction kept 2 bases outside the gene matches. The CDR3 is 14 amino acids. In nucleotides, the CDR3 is TGTGCCAGCAGATGGACTAGCGGCTCCTACGAGCAGTACTTC. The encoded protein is CASRWTSGSYEQYF.

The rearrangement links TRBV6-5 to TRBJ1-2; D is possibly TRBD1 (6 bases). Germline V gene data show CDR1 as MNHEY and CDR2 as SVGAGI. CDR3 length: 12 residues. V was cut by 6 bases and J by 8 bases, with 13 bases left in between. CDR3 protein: CASSQQGWGYTF. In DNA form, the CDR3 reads TGTGCCAGCAGCCAACAGGGATGGGGCTACACCTTC.

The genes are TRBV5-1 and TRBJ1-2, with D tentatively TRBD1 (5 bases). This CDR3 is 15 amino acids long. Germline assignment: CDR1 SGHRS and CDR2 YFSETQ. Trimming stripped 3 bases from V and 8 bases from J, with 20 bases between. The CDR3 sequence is CASSSIQGSPAGYTF. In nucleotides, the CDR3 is TGCGCCAGCAGCTCCATCCAGGGTAGCCCAGCCGGCTACACCTTC.

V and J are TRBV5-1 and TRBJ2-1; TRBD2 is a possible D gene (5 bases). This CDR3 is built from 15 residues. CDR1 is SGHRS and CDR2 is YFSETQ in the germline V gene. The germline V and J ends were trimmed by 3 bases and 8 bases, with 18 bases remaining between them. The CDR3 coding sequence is TGCGCCAGCAGCTCGCGGGCCCCTACGACTCATGAGCAGTTCTTC. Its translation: CASSSRAPTTHEQFF.

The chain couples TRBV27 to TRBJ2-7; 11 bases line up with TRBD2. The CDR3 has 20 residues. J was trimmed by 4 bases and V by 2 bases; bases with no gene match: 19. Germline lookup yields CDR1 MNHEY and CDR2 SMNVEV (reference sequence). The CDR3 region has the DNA TGTGCCAGCAGTTTAAACCCAACTACACCACGACTAGCGGGGACATACGAGCAGTACTTC. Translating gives CASSLNPTTPRLAGTYEQYF.

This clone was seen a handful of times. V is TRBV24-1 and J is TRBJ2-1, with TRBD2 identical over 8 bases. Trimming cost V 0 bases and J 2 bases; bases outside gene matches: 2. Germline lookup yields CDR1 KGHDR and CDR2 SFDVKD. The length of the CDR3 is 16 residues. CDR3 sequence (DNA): TGTGCCACCAGTGATTTGCCTAGCGGGCCCTACAATGAGCAGTTCTTC. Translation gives CATSDLPSGPYNEQFF.

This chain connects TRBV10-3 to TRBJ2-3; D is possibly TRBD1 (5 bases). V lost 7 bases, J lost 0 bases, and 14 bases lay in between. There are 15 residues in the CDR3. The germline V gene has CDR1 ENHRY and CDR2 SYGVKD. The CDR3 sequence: CAIKNRSASTDTQYF. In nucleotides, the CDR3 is TGTGCCATCAAGAACAGGTCTGCTAGCACAGATACGCAGTATTTT.

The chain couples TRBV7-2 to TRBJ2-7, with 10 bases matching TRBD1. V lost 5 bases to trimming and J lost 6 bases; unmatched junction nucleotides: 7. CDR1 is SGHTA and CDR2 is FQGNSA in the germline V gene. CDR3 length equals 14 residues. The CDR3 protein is CASSMGTGVFEQYF. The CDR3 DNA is TGTGCCAGCAGCATGGGGACAGGGGTCTTCGAGCAGTACTTC.

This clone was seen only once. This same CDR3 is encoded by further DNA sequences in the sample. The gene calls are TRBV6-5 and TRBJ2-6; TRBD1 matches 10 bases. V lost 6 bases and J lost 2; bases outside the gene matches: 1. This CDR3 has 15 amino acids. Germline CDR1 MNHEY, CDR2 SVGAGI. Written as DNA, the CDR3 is TGTGCCAGCAGGACAGGGGGCACTGGGGCCAACGTCCTGACTTTC. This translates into CASRTGGTGANVLTF.

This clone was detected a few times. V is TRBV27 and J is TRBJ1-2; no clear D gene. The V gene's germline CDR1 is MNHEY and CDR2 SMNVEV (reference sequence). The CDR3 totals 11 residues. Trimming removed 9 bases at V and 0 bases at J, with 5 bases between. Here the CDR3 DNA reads TGTGCCAGTAGAGCTAACTATGGCTACACCTTC. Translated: CASRANYGYTF.

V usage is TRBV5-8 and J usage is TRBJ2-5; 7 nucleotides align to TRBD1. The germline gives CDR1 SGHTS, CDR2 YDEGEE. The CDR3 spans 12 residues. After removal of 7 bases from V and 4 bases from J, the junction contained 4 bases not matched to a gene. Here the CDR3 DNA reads TGTGCCAGCGATAGGGGGCGAGAGACCCAGTACTTC. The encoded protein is CASDRGRETQYF.

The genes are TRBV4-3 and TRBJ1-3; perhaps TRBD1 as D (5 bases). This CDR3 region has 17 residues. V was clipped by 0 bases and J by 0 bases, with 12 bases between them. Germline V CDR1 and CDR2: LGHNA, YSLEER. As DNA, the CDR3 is TGCGCCAGCAGCCAAGATCTTACAGGCATCTCTGGAAACACCATATATTTT. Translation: CASSQDLTGISGNTIYF.

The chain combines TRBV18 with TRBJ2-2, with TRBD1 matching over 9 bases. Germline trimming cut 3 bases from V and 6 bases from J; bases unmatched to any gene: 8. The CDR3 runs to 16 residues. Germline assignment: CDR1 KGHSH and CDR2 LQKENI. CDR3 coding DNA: TGTGCCAGCTCACCGAGAAGGGACAGGGTGGCCGGGGAGCTGTTTTTT. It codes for CASSPRRDRVAGELFF.

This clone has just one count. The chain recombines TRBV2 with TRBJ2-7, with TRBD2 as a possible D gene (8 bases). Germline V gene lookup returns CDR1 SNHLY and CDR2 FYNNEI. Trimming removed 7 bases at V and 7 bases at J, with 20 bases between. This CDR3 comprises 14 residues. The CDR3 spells CASTGGGVLSEQYF. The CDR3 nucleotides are TGTGCCAGCACGGGAGGGGGCGTGTTGTCTGAGCAGTACTTC.